The subject of this entry is one T cell receptor beta chain. Antigen specificity is unknown. Time point denoted: persistent/refractory GD, antithyroid drugs over 5 years with positive TRAb. Following extraction of RNA from PBMCs, that RNA was used to make the TCR library. This CDR3 comprises 12 residues. Germline V gives CDR1 GTSNPN, CDR2 SVGIG (reference sequence). Trimming took 5 bases from V and 2 from J; bases not matched to a gene: 2. These data belong to a study of regulatory T cells in long-lasting Graves disease. Study observations and caveats: TCR diversity in persistent Graves' patients was below that of newly diagnosed ones.

Arm-PCR of CDR3 regions and iRepertoire HTBI primers were used to build TCR beta libraries. Authors' analysis steps: Across the samples, identification revealed 55 to 75 TRBV and 12 to 15 TRBJ segments. TCRdb reprocessed the multiplex PCR reads via MiXCR and lists one record per CDR3 protein. These V and J calls are TCRdb output, not the study's own analysis. This table has around 400,000 distinct CDR3 sequences, roughly 24% appearing once. This specimen consisted of peripheral blood mononuclear cells (PBMCs), obtained when the disease was refractory, from a patient treated with antithyroid drugs. This chain uses TRBV30 with TRBJ2-7; 8 bases line up with TRBD1. The clonotype was recovered from a woman in her forties with Graves disease. The CDR3 region is CAWGQGTYEQYF. CDR3 nucleotides: TGTGCCTGGGGACAGGGAACCTACGAGCAGTACTTC.